This TCR beta chain emerged from a study of cytomegalovirus exposure and HLA in healthy donors. The CDR3 runs 14 residues. Trimming pared 4 bases from V and 2 bases from J, leaving 12 bases between. The V gene's germline CDR1 is LGHNA and CDR2 YNFKEQ. It was with 60 Vbeta and 13 Jbeta primers that the PCR ran. Using immunoSEQ multiplex PCR, the repertoire was profiled, and TCRdb retains in-frame clones only, with some absent. The data contain under 200,000 clones, about 86% of them singletons. The sequence was collected from a woman in her twenties or thirties in good health and CMV-seronegative. The sequenced sample consisted of PBMCs. V and J are TRBV4-2 and TRBJ2-7, with D perhaps TRBD2 (5 bases). The chain's CDR3 is CASSPWTGAYEQYF. The CDR3, as DNA: TGTGCCAGCAGCCCCTGGACTGGAGCCTACGAGCAGTACTTC.